In this sample, the clone carrying this T cell receptor beta chain turned up a few times. This sample was taken from a study of human T cells and chemical hapten exposure. MiXCR, run by TCRdb on the RACE reads, gives a single entry per CDR3 protein. The sample lists about 82,000 distinct CDR3 sequences, 6.6% occurring once. Sample time point: patch test 2, 6 weeks after DPC sensitization. Treatment: therapeutic diphenylcyclopropenone sensitization with weekly scalp DPC. Ahead of applying each patch test, blood was sampled. This CDR3 is built from 13 residues. The germline V gene has CDR1 GTSNPN and CDR2 SVGIG (reference sequence). V lost 0 bases to trimming and J lost 5 bases; unmatched junction nucleotides: 1.

The clonotype comes from a woman aged 25 to 45 with alopecia areata. Some clones in this sample may be carry-over from other donors' samples. The rearrangement joins TRBV30 to TRBJ1-5; 7 bases are a match to TRBD1. Sequencing was performed on whole blood, taken in connection with sensitization to the hapten diphenylcyclopropenone (DPC). CDR3 in amino acids: CAWSVQGDQPQHF. CDR3 sequence (DNA): TGTGCCTGGAGTGTCCAGGGGGATCAGCCCCAGCATTTT.